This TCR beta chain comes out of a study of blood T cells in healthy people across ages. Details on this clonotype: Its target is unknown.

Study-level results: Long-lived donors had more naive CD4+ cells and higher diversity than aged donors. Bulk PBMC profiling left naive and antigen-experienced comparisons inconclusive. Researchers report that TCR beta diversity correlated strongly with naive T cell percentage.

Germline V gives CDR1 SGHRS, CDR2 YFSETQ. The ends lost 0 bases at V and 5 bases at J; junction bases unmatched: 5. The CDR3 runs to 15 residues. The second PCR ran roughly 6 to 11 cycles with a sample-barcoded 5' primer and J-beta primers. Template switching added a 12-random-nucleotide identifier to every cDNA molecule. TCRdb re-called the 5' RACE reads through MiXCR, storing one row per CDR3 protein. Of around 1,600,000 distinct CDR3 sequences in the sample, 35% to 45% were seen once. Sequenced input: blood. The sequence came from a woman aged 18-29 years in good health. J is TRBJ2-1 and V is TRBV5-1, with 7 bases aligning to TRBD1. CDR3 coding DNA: TGCGCCAGCAGCTTGGTCGAGGGGGCCCACAATGAGCAGTTCTTC. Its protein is CASSLVEGAHNEQFF.